One sample yielded the 3 T cell receptor beta chains listed below, sequenced in a study of T-cell reconstitution after alpha-beta-depleted transplantation in children (dated by TCRdb to the mid-2010s). Read against the paper, the sample's treatment or condition label means: allogeneic hematopoietic cell transplantation with graft depleted of TCRalphabeta T cells and CD19 B cells. Library prep was done by PCR. For sequencing, an Illumina HiSeq 2500 was employed. Molecular barcoding was employed in the preparation of TCR libraries, with unique molecular identifiers being used to normalize TCRbeta repertoire quantification. The public reads were quality trimmed at Q25 with fastp and then assembled into clones with MiXCR by TCRdb, keeping productive beta chains. Here each entry gathers all rows of one CDR3 protein and keeps the most common genes and DNA. For this sample the table gives hundreds of thousands of distinct CDR3 sequences, of which 20% to 30% were detected only once. 4% to 6% of the sample lies in the top ten.

This sample comprised PBMCs, mostly from graft donor cells, obtained 360 days after TCRalphabeta/CD19-depleted stem cell transplant. The receptors here all came from a female patient aged 2-10 years who had a stem cell transplant for congenital amegakaryocytic thrombocytopenia, so the T cells may come from the graft donor.

This clonotype was recorded only once. The chain employs TRBV5-1 and TRBJ2-5; TRBD2 matches at 10 bases. V lost 4 bases to trimming and J lost 5 bases; unmatched junction nucleotides: 8. In germline, CDR1 is SGHRS, CDR2 YFSETQ. CDR3 length equals 15 residues. For the CDR3, the DNA is TGCGCCAGCAGCAGGGGACTAGCGTCCGGGGAGACCCAGTACTTC. Amino acids: CASSRGLASGETQYF.

The chain joins TRBV4-1 to TRBJ2-2, with D maybe TRBD2 (5 bases). CDR1 is MGHRA and CDR2 is YSYEKL in the germline V gene. V lost 0 bases and J 1 base, leaving 15 bases between the germline ends. The CDR3 extends over 18 amino acids. CDR3 in DNA: TGCGCCAGCAGCCAAGAAGGACTCATATTCCTGAACACCGGGGAGCTGTTTTTT. It is translated as CASSQEGLIFLNTGELFF.

This chain uses TRBV5-1 with TRBJ2-7; D is possibly TRBD2 (6 bases). Trimming removed 1 base from V and 0 bases from J, with 14 bases in between. CDR1 is SGHRS and CDR2 is YFSETQ in the germline V gene. The CDR3 loop spans 16 amino acids. The CDR3 sequence: CASSLSRDSLSYEQYF. CDR3 in DNA: TGCGCCAGCAGCTTGTCCCGGGACTCGCTCTCCTACGAGCAGTACTTC.